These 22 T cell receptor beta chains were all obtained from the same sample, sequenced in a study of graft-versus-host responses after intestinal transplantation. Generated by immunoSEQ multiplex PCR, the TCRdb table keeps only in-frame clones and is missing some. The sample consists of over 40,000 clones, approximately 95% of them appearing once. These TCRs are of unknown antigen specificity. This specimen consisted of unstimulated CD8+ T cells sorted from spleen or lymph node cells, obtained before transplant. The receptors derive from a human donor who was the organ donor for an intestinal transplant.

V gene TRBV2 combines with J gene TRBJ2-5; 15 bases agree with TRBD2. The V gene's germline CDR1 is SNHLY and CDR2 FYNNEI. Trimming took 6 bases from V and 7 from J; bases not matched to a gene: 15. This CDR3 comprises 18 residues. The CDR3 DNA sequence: TGTGCCAGCAGAAAACCCCGGACTAGCGGGGGGGCTTCGAGGACCCAGTACTTC. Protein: CASRKPRTSGGASRTQYF.

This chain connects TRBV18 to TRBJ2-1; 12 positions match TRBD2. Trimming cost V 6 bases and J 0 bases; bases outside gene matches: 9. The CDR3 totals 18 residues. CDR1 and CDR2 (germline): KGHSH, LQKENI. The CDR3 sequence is CASSRTSGGSLSYNEQFF. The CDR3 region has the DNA TGTGCCAGCTCCCGCACTAGCGGGGGGTCCCTCTCCTACAATGAGCAGTTCTTC.

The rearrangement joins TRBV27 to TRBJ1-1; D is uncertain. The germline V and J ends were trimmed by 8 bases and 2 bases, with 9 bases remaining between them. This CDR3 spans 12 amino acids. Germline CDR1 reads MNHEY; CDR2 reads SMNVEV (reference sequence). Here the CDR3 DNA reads TGTGCCAGCTTTAAAGGAAACACTGAAGCTTTCTTT. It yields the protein CASFKGNTEAFF.

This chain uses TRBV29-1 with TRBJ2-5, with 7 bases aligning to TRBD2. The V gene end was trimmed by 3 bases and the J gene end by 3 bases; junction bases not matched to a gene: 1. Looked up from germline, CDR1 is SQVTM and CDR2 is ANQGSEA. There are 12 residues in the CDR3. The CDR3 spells CSVESGEETQYF. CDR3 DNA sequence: TGCAGCGTTGAGAGCGGGGAAGAGACCCAGTACTTC.

For the CDR3, the DNA is TGTGCCAGCAGGCCGCCGAGACTAGCGGCAAACAATGAGCAGTTCTTC. Encoded protein: CASRPPRLAANNEQFF. The chain links TRBV2 to TRBJ2-1; 9 nucleotides match TRBD2. V was pared by 6 bases and J by 5 bases, with 11 bases of the junction left unmatched. The germline gives CDR1 SNHLY, CDR2 FYNNEI. CDR3 length equals 16 residues.

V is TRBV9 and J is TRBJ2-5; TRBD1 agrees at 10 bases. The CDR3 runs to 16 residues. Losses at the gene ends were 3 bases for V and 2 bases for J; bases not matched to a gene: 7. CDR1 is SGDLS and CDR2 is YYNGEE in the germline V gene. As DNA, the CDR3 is TGTGCCAGCAGCGCATGGGACAGGGGTCCTCAAGAGACCCAGTACTTC. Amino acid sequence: CASSAWDRGPQETQYF.

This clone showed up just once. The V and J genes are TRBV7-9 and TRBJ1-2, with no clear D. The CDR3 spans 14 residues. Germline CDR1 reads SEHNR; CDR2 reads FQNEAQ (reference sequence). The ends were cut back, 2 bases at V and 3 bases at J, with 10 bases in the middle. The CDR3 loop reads CASSLPTGDYGYTF. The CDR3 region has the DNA TGTGCCAGCAGCTTACCTACCGGGGACTATGGCTACACCTTC.

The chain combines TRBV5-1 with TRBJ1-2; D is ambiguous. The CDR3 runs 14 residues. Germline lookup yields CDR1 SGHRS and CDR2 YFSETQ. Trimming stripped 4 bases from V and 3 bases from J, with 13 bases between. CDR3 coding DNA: TGCGCCAGCAGCCTGTGGGGAGCTGACTATGGCTACACCTTC. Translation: CASSLWGADYGYTF. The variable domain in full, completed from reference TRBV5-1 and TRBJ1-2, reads KAGVTQTPRYLIKTRGQQVTLSCSPISGHRSVSWYQQTPGQGLQFLFEYFSETQRNKGNFPGRFSGRQFSNSRSEMNVSTLELGDSALYLCASSLWGADYGYTFGSGTRLTVV.

CDR3 in amino acids: CASSPPGTGKEQYF. CDR3 in DNA: TGTGCCAGCAGCCCCCCCGGGACAGGGAAAGAGCAGTACTTC. This chain links TRBV7-2 with TRBJ2-7; 9 nucleotides align to TRBD1. The CDR3 is made up of 14 amino acids. V lost 5 bases and J lost 7; bases outside the gene matches: 9. The V gene's germline CDR1 is SGHTA and CDR2 FQGNSA.

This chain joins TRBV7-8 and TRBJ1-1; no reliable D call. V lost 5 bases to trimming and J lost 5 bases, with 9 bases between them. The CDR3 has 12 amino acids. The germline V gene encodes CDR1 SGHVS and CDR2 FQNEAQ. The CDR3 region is CASSLGFTEAFF. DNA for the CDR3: TGTGCCAGCAGCCTGGGGTTTACTGAAGCTTTCTTT.

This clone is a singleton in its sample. The CDR3 DNA follows: TGTGCCACCAGCACTGGACTAGCGGGGGTACTAGCCAAAAACATTCAGTACTTC. It encodes CATSTGLAGVLAKNIQYF. The chain combines TRBV15 with TRBJ2-4, with 13 bases lining up with TRBD2. The V gene end was trimmed by 4 bases and the J gene end by 0 bases; junction bases not matched to a gene: 6. CDR1 and CDR2 (germline): LNHNV, YYDKDF (reference sequence). The CDR3 runs to 18 residues.

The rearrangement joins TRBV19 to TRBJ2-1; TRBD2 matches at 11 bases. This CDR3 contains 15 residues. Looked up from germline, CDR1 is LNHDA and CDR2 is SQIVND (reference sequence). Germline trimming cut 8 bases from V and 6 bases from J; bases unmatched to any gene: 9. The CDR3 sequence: CASSIAGGPFNEQFF. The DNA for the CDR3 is TGTGCCAGTTCGATAGCGGGGGGGCCATTCAATGAGCAGTTCTTC.

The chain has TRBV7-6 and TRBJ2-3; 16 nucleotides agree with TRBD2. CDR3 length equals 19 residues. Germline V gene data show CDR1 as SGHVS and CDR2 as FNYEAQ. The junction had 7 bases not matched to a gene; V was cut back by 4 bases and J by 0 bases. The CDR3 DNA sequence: TGTGCCAGCAGCTACGGGACTAGCGGGGGGGGCACTAGCACAGATACGCAGTATTTT. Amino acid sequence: CASSYGTSGGGTSTDTQYF.

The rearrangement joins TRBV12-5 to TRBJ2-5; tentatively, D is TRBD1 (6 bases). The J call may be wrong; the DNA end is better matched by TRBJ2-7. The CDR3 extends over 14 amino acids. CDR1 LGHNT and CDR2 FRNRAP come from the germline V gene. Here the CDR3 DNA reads TGTGCTAGTGGTGCCTCAGGGGATTCCTACGAGCAGTACTTC. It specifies CASGASGDSYEQYF.

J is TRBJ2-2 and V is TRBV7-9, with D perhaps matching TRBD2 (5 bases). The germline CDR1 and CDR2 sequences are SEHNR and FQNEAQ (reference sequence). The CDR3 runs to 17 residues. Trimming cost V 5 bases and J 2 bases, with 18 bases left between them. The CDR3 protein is CASSVFLASSNTGELFF. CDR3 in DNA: TGTGCCAGCAGCGTATTTCTAGCCTCGTCCAACACCGGGGAGCTGTTTTTT.

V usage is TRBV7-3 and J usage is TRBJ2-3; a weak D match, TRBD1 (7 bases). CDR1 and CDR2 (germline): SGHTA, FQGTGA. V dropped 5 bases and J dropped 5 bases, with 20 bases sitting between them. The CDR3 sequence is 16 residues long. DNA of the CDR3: TGTGCCAGCAGCCAAATCGCGGGACAGCTTATAGATACGCAGTATTTT. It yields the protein CASSQIAGQLIDTQYF.

The CDR3 DNA sequence: TGTGCCAGCAGCGTAGGTGGGGGGCCTAGCACAGATACGCAGTATTTT. As protein: CASSVGGGPSTDTQYF. J is TRBJ2-3 and V is TRBV9; TRBD1 or TRBD2 may be the D gene (6 bases each). The CDR3 contains 16 residues. Trimming left V 0 bases short and J 0 bases short, with 11 bases between. CDR1 and CDR2 (germline): SGDLS, YYNGEE.

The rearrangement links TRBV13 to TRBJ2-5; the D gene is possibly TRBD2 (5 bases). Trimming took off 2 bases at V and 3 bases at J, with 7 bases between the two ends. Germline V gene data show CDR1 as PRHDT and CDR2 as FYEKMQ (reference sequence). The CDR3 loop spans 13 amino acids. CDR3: CASSLPGEETQYF. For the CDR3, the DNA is TGTGCCAGCAGCTTACCCGGGGAAGAGACCCAGTACTTC.

The CDR3 region is CASSFSANTGELFF. The CDR3 nucleotides read TGTGCCAGTAGTTTCAGCGCGAACACCGGGGAGCTGTTTTTT. This chain connects TRBV7-6 to TRBJ2-2; D gene ambiguous. This CDR3 has 14 amino acids. The germline V and J ends were trimmed by 9 bases and 0 bases, with 11 bases remaining between them. From germline, CDR1 is SGHVS and CDR2 FNYEAQ.

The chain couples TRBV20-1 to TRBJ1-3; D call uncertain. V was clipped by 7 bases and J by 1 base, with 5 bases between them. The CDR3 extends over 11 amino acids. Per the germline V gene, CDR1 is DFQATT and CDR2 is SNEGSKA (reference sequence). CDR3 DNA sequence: TGCAGTGTGGAATCTGGAAACACCATATATTTT. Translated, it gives CSVESGNTIYF.

This CDR3 reads CASSYRTEPNEKLFF. The CDR3, as DNA: TGTGCCAGCAGCTACCGGACGGAACCTAATGAAAAACTGTTTTTT. This chain links TRBV5-8 with TRBJ1-4, with D hard to call. Trimming cost V 3 bases and J 3 bases, with 12 bases left between them. In germline, CDR1 is SGHTS, CDR2 YDEGEE. This CDR3 is built from 15 residues. The entire variable domain, with the rest obtained from reference TRBV5-8 and TRBJ1-4, is as follows: EAGVTQSPTHLIKTRGQQATLRCSPISGHTSVYWYQQALGLGLQFLLWYDEGEERNRGNFPPRFSGRQFPNYSSELNVNALELEDSALYLCASSYRTEPNEKLFFGSGTQLSVL.

The CDR3: CASSPPQGVVETQYF. The CDR3 DNA follows: TGTGCCAGCAGCCCGCCCCAGGGGGTTGTGGAGACCCAGTACTTC. The chain recombines TRBV7-9 with TRBJ2-5; TRBD1 matches at 7 bases. V trimming: 5 bases; J trimming: 5 bases; junction bases outside the gene matches: 11. Germline CDR1 SEHNR, CDR2 FQNEAQ (reference sequence). The CDR3 is 15 amino acids.